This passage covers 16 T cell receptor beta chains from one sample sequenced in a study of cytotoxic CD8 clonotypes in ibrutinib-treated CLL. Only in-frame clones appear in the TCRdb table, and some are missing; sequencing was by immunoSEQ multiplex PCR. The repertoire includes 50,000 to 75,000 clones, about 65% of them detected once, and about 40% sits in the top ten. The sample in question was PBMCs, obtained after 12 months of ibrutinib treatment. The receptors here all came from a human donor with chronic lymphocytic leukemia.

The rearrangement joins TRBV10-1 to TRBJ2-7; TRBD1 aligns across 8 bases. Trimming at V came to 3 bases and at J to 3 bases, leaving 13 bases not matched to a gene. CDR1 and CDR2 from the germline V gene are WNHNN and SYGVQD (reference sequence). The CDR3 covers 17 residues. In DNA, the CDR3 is TGCGCCAGCAGTGACCGTCAGGGGACAGGTCTAGGCTACGAGCAGTACTTC. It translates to CASSDRQGTGLGYEQYF.

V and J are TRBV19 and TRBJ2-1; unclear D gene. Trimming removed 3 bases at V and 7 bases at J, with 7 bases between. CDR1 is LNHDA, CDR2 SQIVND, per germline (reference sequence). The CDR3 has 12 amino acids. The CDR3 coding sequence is TGTGCCAGTAGTATCCTCCGGAATGAGCAGTTCTTC. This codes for CASSILRNEQFF.

This CDR3 reads CASSHLDRSTDTQYF. CDR3 sequence (DNA): TGTGCCAGCAGTCACCTTGACAGATCCACAGATACGCAGTATTTT. The chain links TRBV25-1 to TRBJ2-3; perhaps TRBD1 as D (5 bases). This CDR3 spans 15 amino acids. V was shortened by 5 bases and J by 2 bases, with 14 bases between the two germline ends. Germline CDR1 reads MGHDK; CDR2 reads SYGVNS. Full variable domain (remainder filled in from reference TRBV25-1 and TRBJ2-3): EADIYQTPRYLVIGTGKKITLECSQTMGHDKMYWYQQDPGMELHLIHYSYGVNSTEKGDLSSESTVSRIRTEHFPLTLESARPSHTSQYLCASSHLDRSTDTQYFGPGTRLTVL.

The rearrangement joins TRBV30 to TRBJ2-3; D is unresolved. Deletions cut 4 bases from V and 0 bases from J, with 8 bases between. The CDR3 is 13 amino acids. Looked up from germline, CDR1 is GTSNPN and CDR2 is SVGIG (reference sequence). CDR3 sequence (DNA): TGTGCCTGGAATTTGCGTAGCACAGATACGCAGTATTTT. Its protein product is CAWNLRSTDTQYF.

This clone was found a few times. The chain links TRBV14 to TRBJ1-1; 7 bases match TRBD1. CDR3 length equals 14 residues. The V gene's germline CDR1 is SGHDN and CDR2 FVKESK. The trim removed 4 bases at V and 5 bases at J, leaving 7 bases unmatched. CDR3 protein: CASSLGQRVTEAFF. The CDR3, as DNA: TGTGCCAGCAGCCTGGGACAGCGGGTTACTGAAGCTTTCTTT.

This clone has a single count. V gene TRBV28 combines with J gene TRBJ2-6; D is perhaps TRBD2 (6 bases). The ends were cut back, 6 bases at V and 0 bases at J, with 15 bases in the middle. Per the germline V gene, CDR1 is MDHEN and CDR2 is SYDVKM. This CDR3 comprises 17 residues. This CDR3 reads CASRVFGGTSGANVLTF. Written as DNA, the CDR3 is TGTGCCAGCAGAGTTTTTGGGGGGACCTCTGGGGCCAACGTCCTGACTTTC. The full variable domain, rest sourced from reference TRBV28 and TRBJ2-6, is DVKVTQSSRYLVKRTGEKVFLECVQDMDHENMFWYRQDPGLGLRLIYFSYDVKMKEKGDIPEGYSVSREKKERFSLILESASTNQTSMYLCASRVFGGTSGANVLTFGAGSRLTVL.

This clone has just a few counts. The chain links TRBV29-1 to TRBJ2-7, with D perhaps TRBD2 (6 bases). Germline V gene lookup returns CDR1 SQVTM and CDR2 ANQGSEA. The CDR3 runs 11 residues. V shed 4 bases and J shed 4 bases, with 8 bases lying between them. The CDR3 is CSVGEVYEQYF. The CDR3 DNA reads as TGCAGCGTTGGGGAGGTGTACGAGCAGTACTTC.

CDR3 sequence reads: CSARRGDTQYF. The CDR3 DNA sequence: TGCAGTGCCAGGAGAGGAGATACGCAGTATTTT. This chain joins TRBV20-1 and TRBJ2-3; no clear D. The CDR3 sequence is 11 residues long. The V and J ends lost 6 bases and 5 bases respectively, with 9 bases between them. Germline V lookup: CDR1 DFQATT, CDR2 SNEGSKA (reference sequence).

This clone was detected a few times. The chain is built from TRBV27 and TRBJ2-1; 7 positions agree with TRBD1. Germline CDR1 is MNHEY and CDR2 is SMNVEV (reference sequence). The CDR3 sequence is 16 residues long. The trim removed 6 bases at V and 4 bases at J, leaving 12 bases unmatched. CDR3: CASSPSRDRIYNEQFF. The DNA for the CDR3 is TGTGCCAGCAGCCCAAGCCGGGACAGAATTTACAATGAGCAGTTCTTC.

The CDR3 bases are TGTGCCAGCAGAGGAGGGGCGGGATTGGAGCAGTACTTC. This gives the protein CASRGGAGLEQYF. This rearrangement joins TRBV6-5 to TRBJ2-7; tentative D call: TRBD2 (6 bases). CDR1 is MNHEY, CDR2 SVGAGI, per germline. The CDR3 consists of 13 residues. V lost 6 bases to trimming and J lost 7 bases, with 16 bases between them.

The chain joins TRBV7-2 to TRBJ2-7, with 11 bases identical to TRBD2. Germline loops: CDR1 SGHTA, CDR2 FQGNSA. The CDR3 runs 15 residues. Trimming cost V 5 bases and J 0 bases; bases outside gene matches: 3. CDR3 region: CASSRGLADSYEQYF. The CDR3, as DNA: TGTGCCAGCAGCCGGGGACTAGCGGACTCCTACGAGCAGTACTTC.

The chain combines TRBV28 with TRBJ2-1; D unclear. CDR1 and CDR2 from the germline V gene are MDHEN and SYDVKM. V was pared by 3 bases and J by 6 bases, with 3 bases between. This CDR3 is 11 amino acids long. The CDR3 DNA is TGTGCCAGCAGTTTGCGCAATGAGCAGTTCTTC. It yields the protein CASSLRNEQFF.

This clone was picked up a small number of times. The CDR3 protein is CASSLTANYGYTF. CDR3 coding DNA: TGTGCCAGCAGTTTAACAGCTAACTATGGCTACACCTTC. The chain combines TRBV27 with TRBJ1-2; D call uncertain. Germline V CDR1 and CDR2: MNHEY, SMNVEV (reference sequence). The ends were cut back, 2 bases at V and 0 bases at J, with 4 bases in the middle. The CDR3 contains 13 residues.

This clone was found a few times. CDR3 amino acids: CASSYSQRAYNEQFF. CDR3 bases: TGTGCCAGCAGTTACAGCCAGCGGGCCTACAATGAGCAGTTCTTC. The genes are TRBV6-6 and TRBJ2-1; D may be TRBD2 (6 bases). Germline CDR1 is MNHNY and CDR2 is SVGAGI (reference sequence). Deletions cut 2 bases from V and 2 bases from J, with 10 bases between. The CDR3 sequence is 15 residues long.

CDR3 region: CASRGTGRYGYTF. CDR3 bases: TGTGCCAGCAGGGGGACAGGGAGGTATGGCTACACCTTC. The gene calls are TRBV6-1 and TRBJ1-2, with 9 bases identical to TRBD1. V was clipped by 6 bases and J by 5 bases; unmatched bases: 4. Germline CDR1 and CDR2: MNHNS and SASEGT. The CDR3 loop spans 13 amino acids.

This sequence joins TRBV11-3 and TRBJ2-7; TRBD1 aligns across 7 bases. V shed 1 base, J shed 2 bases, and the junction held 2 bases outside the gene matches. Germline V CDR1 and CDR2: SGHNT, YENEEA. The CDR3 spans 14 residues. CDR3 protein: CASSLGTGPYEQYF. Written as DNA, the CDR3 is TGTGCCAGCAGCTTAGGGACAGGCCCCTACGAGCAGTACTTC.